This entry concerns a single T cell receptor beta chain. The sample comes from a study of blood T cell repertoires in COVID-19. Study as a whole: There were acute and convalescent COVID-19 samples, and they came from the United States, Italy and Spain. In each case, the material was cDNA or gDNA derived from T cells, B-cell-depleted T cells, or PBMCs.

The CDR3 is 14 residues long. Germline CDR1 SGHVS, CDR2 FQNEAQ. The ends lost 5 bases at V and 3 bases at J; junction bases unmatched: 6. Authors' data handling: Nucleated cell counts were estimated from reference gene primer amplification. Measured with immunoSEQ multiplex PCR; TCRdb has only the in-frame clones, and not every one. The V and J calls and clone size come from that table; D and trimming were worked out from the DNA. Among 250,000 to 300,000 clones listed, just under 90% were seen once. The source is a woman between 40 and 55 years old with acute or convalescent COVID-19. The material sequenced was peripheral blood. The chain couples TRBV7-8 to TRBJ1-2; 7 bases agree with TRBD1. CDR3 loop: CASSPRQGYYGYTF. The CDR3 nucleotides are TGTGCCAGCAGCCCAAGACAGGGTTACTATGGCTACACCTTC.